The sequence of this T cell receptor (beta chain) was determined in a study of technical replicates of blood from a handful of donors. The CDR3 is 13 amino acids. V lost 1 base to trimming and J lost 5 bases, with 9 bases between them. From germline, CDR1 is SGHNT and CDR2 YYREEE (reference sequence). Profiling relied on immunoSEQ multiplex PCR, and the TCRdb table lists in-frame clones only, not all of them. The sample shows tens of thousands of clones, 90% of them seen only once. Material: PBMCs. This chain uses TRBV5-4 with TRBJ1-2; no definite D call. The origin of this receptor is a human donor in good health. Some clones in this sample may be carry-over from other donors' samples. The CDR3 sequence: CASSLPNRYGYTF. The CDR3 DNA sequence: TGTGCCAGCAGCTTGCCCAACCGGTATGGCTACACCTTC.